The clone carrying this T cell receptor (beta chain) has a handful of counts. Antigen specificity is unknown. The sample originates from a study of beta chain features in type 1 diabetes. The CDR3 totals 14 residues. Germline CDR1 is SGHRS and CDR2 is YFSETQ. V dropped 4 bases and J dropped 1 base, with 11 bases sitting between them. Expressed TCRB transcripts got sequenced, as all isolated RNA was reverse transcribed. Only in-frame clones appear in the TCRdb table, and some are missing; sequencing was by immunoSEQ multiplex PCR. The table lists over 700,000 clones, roughly 17% of them singletons. Study results and caveats: Sampled from patients, naive, central memory and Treg TCRB repertoires appeared more similar than those sampled from healthy donors.

The clonotype originates from a woman under 30 in good health. The sample comprised naive CD4+ T cells from blood. The rearrangement uses TRBV5-1 and TRBJ1-1; TRBD1 is a possible D gene (6 bases). This chain's CDR3 is CASSQGSENTEAFF. The CDR3 DNA is TGCGCCAGCAGCCAGGGGTCGGAGAACACTGAAGCTTTCTTT.